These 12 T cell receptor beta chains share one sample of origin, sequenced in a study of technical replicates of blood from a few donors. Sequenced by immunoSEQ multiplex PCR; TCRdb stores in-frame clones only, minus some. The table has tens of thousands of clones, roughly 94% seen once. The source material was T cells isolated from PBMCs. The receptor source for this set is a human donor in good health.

The CDR3 DNA reads TGCGCCAGCAGCTTGTCAGGGAACGGAAACACCATATATTTT. Its translation is CASSLSGNGNTIYF. The V gene is TRBV5-1, the J gene TRBJ1-3; possibly TRBD1 for D (5 bases). V lost 1 base and J 4 bases, leaving 9 bases between the germline ends. Per germline, CDR1 SGHRS and CDR2 YFSETQ. The CDR3 totals 14 residues.

The chain's CDR3 is CASSQVAGGNYNEQFF. CDR3 coding DNA: TGCGCCAGCAGCCAGGTAGCGGGAGGAAACTACAATGAGCAGTTCTTC. This rearrangement joins TRBV5-1 to TRBJ2-1; 10 bases are a match to TRBD2. The CDR3 is 16 residues long. J was trimmed by 3 bases and V by 4 bases; bases with no gene match: 7. Germline CDR1 and CDR2: SGHRS and YFSETQ.

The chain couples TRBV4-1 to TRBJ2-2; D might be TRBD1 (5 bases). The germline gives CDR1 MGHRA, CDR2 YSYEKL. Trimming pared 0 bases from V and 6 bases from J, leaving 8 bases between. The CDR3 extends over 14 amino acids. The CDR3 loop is CASSQDQGAGELFF. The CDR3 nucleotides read TGCGCCAGCAGCCAAGATCAGGGCGCCGGGGAGCTGTTTTTT.

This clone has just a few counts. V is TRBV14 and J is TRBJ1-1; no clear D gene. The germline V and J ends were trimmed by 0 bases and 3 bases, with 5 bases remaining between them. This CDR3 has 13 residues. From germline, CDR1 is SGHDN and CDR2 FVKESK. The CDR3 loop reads CASSQDRYTEAFF. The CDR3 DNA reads TGTGCCAGCAGCCAAGATCGGTACACTGAAGCTTTCTTT. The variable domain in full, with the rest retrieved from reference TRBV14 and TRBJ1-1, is EAGVTQFPSHSVIEKGQTVTLRCDPISGHDNLYWYRRVMGKEIKFLLHFVKESKQDESGMPNNRFLAERTGGTYSTLKVQPAELEDSGVYFCASSQDRYTEAFFGQGTRLTVV.

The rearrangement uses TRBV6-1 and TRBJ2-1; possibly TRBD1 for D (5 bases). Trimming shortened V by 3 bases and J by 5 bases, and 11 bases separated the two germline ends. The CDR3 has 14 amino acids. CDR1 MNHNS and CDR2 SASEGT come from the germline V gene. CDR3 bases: TGTGCCAGCAGTGACTGGACACCCCACAATGAGCAGTTCTTC. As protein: CASSDWTPHNEQFF.

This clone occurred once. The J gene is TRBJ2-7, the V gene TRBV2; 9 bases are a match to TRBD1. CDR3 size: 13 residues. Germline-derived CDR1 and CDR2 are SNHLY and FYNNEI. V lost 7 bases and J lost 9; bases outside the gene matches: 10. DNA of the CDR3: TGTGCCAGCACCATCGGGACAGGGACAGTGCAGTACTTC. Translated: CASTIGTGTVQYF.

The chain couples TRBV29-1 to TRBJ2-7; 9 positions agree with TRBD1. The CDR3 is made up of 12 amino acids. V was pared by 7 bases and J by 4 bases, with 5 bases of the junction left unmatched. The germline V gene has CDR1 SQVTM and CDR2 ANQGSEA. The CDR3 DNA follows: TGCAGCGCTGGGACAGGGCAATACGAGCAGTACTTC. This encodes CSAGTGQYEQYF.

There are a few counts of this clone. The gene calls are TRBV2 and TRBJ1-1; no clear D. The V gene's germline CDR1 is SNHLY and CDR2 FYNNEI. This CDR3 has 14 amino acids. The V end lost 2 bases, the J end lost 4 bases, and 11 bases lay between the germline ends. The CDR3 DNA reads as TGTGCCAGCAGTGAACAGGCCTATTTCACTGAAGCTTTCTTT. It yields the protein CASSEQAYFTEAFF.

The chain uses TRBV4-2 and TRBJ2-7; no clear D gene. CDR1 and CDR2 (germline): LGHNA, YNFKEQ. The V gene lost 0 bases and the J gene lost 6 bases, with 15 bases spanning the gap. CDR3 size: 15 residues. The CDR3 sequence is CASSQEGRLRSEQYF. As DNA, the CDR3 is TGTGCCAGCAGCCAAGAAGGTAGACTTCGCTCCGAGCAGTACTTC.

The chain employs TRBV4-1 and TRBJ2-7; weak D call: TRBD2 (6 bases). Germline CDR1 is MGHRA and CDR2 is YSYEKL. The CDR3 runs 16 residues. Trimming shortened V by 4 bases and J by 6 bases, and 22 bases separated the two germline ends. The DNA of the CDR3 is TGCGCCAGCAGCCTAGGCCGGGGGTTTGGAGGTGGCGAGCAGTACTTC. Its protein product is CASSLGRGFGGGEQYF.

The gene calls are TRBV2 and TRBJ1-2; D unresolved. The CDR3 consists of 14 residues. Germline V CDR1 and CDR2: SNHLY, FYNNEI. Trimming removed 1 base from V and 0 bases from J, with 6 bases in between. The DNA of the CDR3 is TGTGCCAGCAGTGAAGTCGGGGCTAACTATGGCTACACCTTC. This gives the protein CASSEVGANYGYTF.

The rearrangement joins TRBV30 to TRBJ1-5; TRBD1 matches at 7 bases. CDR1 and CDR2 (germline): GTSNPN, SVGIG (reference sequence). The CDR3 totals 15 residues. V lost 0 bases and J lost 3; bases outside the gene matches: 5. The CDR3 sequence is CAWSVGDSINQPQHF. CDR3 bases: TGTGCCTGGAGTGTAGGGGACAGCATCAATCAGCCCCAGCATTTT. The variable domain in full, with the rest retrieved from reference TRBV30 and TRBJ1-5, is SQTIHQWPATLVQPVGSPLSLECTVEGTSNPNLYWYRQAAGRGLQLLFYSVGIGQISSEVPQNLSASRPQDRQFILSSKKLLLSDSGFYLCAWSVGDSINQPQHFGDGTRLSIL.